This T cell receptor beta chain came from a study of neurological immune-mediated disorders (dated by TCRdb to between 2018 and 2021). For the wider study: Peripheral blood TCR-beta repertoires from patients with HTLV-I-associated myelopathy (HAM/TSP), patients with multiple sclerosis, and healthy controls were compared in the study using UMI-based sequencing. The cohort included 60 to 75 subjects: roughly 15 with HAM/TSP, around 35 with multiple sclerosis, and approximately 20 healthy controls. Longitudinal samples, technical triplicates and paired sorted CD4+ and CD8+ T-cell subsets, alongside PBMC samples, were included among the 106 TCR-beta libraries.

cDNA synthesis used template-switch 5'RACE with a primer carrying a 10-nucleotide random unique molecular identifier tagging each TCR transcript. Every sequencing run yielded over 200 million TCR-beta sequences covering 15-18 subjects. Total RNA was extracted with the RNeasy kit. The KAPA Real-time Library Amplification kit was used to amplify TCR-beta VDJ regions with primers targeting the TCR constant region and the 5'RACE anchor. Sample indexes and Illumina adaptors were added in a first PCR, and a second PCR then increased library yield. After Ampure bead purification, the TCR product of roughly 650 bp was size-selected on a 2% E-gel SizeSelection system. Library quality was checked on a Bioanalyzer, concentration was measured with Qubit, and libraries were quantified with the Kapa Library Quantification kit before pooling. An Illumina HiSeq 2500 sequenced the libraries paired-end 2 x 150 bp. To increase sequence diversity, about 25-31% phiX was spiked into each library pool. The authors processed their data as follows. Quality-filtered reads were processed with the UMI-based MiGEC pipeline, and over 90% of raw TCR sequences were removed by the MiGEC pipeline during error correction. IMGT germline references were used for aligning VDJ genes, and each clonotype was defined as a unique CDR3 amino acid sequence together with its V-J genes. VDJtools evaluated clonal expansion, Shannon diversity and CDR3 relatedness (CalcPairwiseDistances, ClusterSamples); CLCbio workbench built phylogenetic trees. Expanded clones were defined as having at least 8 unique UMIs, based on coefficient-of-variation modelling across technical triplicates. TCRdb reprocessed the public reads (quality trimming at Q25 with fastp, clone calling with MiXCR) and kept in-frame beta chains. Every distinct CDR3 protein forms one entry, paired with its most common genes and DNA. Clone size and V and J calls follow TCRdb, not the original study. Recorded for this sample are fewer than 55,000 distinct CDR3 sequences; around 6% of them occurred a single time. Around 0.55% of the sample rests with the top ten.

Summary of the overall study and its limitations: No identical CDR3 amino acid sequences were found to be shared among expanded clones across subjects, suggesting that TCR-beta repertoires were private in all groups. TCR clonal expansion was highest in HAM/TSP patients and lowest in MS patients, with MS patients falling below even healthy controls.

Per the germline V gene (reference sequence), DFQATT is the CDR1 and SNEGSKA is the CDR2. The germline V and J ends show losses of 6 bases and 0 bases respectively, and no gene match explains 8 bases of the junction. The CDR3 sequence holds 16 residues, the cysteine and phenylalanine included. Only the CDR3 DNA stays, 48 bases, in frame from base 1. The healthy controls were volunteers from blood banks in Maryland, USA. TCR libraries for sorted subsets were made from under 1.1 million sorted CD4+ or CD8+ T cells. Peripheral blood underwent Ficoll-Hypaque density gradient centrifugation to isolate PBMCs, which were then cryopreserved in liquid nitrogen. The study also sequenced paired sorted CD4+ and CD8+ subsets from healthy controls, HAM/TSP patients and MS patients. This clonotype came up many times. Its specific antigen is unknown. Base qualities are missing; no much larger clone stands one base away.

The origin of this receptor is a middle-aged woman in good health. Source material: CD4+ T cells from blood. Recombination joined TRBV20-1 with TRBJ2-5; TRBD2 aligns with 12 central bases. The DNA is TGCAGTGCAAGACTAGCGGGAGTAGGGTACCAAGAGACCCAGTACTTC. The resulting protein is CSARLAGVGYQETQYF.